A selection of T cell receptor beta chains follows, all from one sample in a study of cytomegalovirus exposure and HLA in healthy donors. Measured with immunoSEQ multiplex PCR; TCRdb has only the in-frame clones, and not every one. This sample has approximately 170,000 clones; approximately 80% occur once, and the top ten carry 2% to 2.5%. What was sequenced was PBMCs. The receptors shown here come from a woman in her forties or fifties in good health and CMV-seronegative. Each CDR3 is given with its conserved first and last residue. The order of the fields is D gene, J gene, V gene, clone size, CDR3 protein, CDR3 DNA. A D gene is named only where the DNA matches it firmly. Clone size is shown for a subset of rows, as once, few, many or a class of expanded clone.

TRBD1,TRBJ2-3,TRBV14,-,CASSSGQGTVDTQYF,TGTGCCAGCAGCTCCGGACAGGGGACTGTTGATACGCAGTATTTT
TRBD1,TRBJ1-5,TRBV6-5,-,CASSRQGALNQPQHF,TGTGCCAGCAGCCGACAGGGGGCCCTCAATCAGCCCCAGCATTTT
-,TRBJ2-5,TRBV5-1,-,CASSLSRAAPSSPGTQYF,TGCGCCAGCAGCTTGTCCCGGGCGGCTCCATCTAGCCCAGGGACCCAGTACTTC
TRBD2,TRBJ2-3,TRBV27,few,CASSTTPRRGTDTQYF,TGTGCCAGCAGTACGACCCCCCGGCGGGGGACAGATACGCAGTATTTT
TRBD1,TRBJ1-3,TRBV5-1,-,CASSLEDRPSGNTIYF,TGCGCCAGCAGCTTGGAGGACAGGCCCTCTGGAAACACCATATATTTT
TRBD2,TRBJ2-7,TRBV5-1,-,CASSSAGGGGEQYF,TGCGCCAGCAGCTCGGCGGGAGGGGGCGGCGAGCAGTACTTC
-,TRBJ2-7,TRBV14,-,CASSQVPPGTHSYEQYF,TGTGCCAGCAGCCAAGTCCCCCCCGGGACACACTCCTACGAGCAGTACTTC
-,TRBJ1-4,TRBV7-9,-,CASSKGGEKLFF,TGTGCCAGCTCTAAGGGGGGGGAAAAACTGTTTTTT
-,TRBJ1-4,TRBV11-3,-,CASSSSPNEKLFF,TGTGCCAGCAGCTCGAGCCCTAATGAAAAACTGTTTTTT
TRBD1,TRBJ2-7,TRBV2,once,CASSPSLLSGGYEQYF,TGTGCCAGCAGTCCCTCCCTACTTTCAGGGGGCTACGAGCAGTACTTC
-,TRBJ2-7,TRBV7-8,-,CASSLVFGGTGEQYF,TGTGCCAGCAGCTTAGTGTTCGGGGGTACGGGCGAGCAGTACTTC
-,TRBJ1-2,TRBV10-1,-,CASTSTGAHRGYGYTF,TGCGCCAGCACCTCGACAGGCGCTCATCGAGGCTATGGCTACACCTTC
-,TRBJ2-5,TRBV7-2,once,CASSQGYSETQYF,TGTGCCAGCAGCCAGGGTTATTCGGAGACCCAGTACTTC
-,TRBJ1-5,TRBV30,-,CAWSGDTSNQPQHF,TGTGCCTGGAGTGGCGACACTAGTAATCAGCCCCAGCATTTT
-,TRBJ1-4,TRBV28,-,CASGDSTPEKLFF,TGTGCCAGCGGGGACTCAACCCCGGAAAAACTGTTTTTT
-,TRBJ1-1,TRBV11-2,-,CASSDTGQMNTEAFF,TGTGCCAGCAGCGATACTGGACAAATGAACACTGAAGCTTTCTTT
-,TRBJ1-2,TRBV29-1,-,CSVEGGAGANYGYTF,TGCAGCGTTGAAGGCGGAGCCGGTGCTAACTATGGCTACACCTTC
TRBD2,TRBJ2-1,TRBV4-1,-,CASSQGPGRVRSYNEQFF,TGCGCCAGCAGCCAAGGGCCGGGGAGGGTACGCTCCTACAATGAGCAGTTCTTC
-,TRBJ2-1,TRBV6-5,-,CASRQGTHNEQFF,TGTGCCAGCAGACAGGGGACTCACAATGAGCAGTTCTTC
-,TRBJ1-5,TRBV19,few,CASSAITGRRTNQPQHF,TGTGCCAGTAGTGCTATTACAGGGCGTAGGACAAATCAGCCCCAGCATTTT
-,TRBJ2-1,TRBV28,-,CASGLASYNEQFF,TGTGCCTCCGGGCTAGCGAGCTACAATGAGCAGTTCTTC
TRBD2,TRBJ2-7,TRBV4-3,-,CASSQDGGTISYEQYF,TGCGCCAGCAGCCAAGATGGTGGGACTATTTCCTACGAGCAGTACTTC
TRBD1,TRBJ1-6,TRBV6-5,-,CASSYSNRGPNSPLHF,TGTGCCAGCAGTTACTCGAACAGGGGGCCTAATTCACCCCTCCACTTT
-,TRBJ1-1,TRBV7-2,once,CASSPGVGPTEAFF,TGTGCCAGCAGCCCAGGGGTAGGGCCCACTGAAGCTTTCTTT
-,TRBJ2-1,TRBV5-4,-,CASSSIVEQFF,TGTGCCAGCAGCTCTATAGTTGAGCAGTTCTTC
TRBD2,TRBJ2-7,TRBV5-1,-,CASSALGGGAYEQYF,TGCGCCAGCAGCGCCCTCGGCGGGGGGGCTTACGAGCAGTACTTC
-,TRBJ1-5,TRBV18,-,CASSPYAAETNQPQHF,TGTGCCAGCTCACCTTACGCGGCAGAGACCAATCAGCCCCAGCATTTT
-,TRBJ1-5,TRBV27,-,CASRPGHSVSNQPQHF,TGTGCCAGCAGACCGGGACACTCGGTAAGCAATCAGCCCCAGCATTTT
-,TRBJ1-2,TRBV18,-,CASSQDRDSNGYTF,TGTGCCAGCTCACAAGATCGAGACAGTAATGGCTACACCTTC